Described below is a single T cell receptor (beta chain) sequence and its context. Its specificity is not known. The CDR3 extends over 14 amino acids. Germline V gene lookup returns CDR1 SGHRS and CDR2 YFSETQ. Trimming took 0 bases from V and 6 from J, leaving 12 bases between them. Produced via immunoSEQ multiplex PCR; TCRdb's table is partial and in-frame only. This table holds about 120,000 clones, approximately 93% found once. These data belong to a study of T cell responses to AZD1222 COVID-19 vaccine. Study as a whole: Investigators merged groups given second doses at roughly 4 or roughly 12 weeks. General study points: Increases in Spike-specific TCR breadth and depth were seen after two AZD1222 doses.

The clonotype originates from an adult in good health. Specimen: peripheral blood, collected on day 0 of AZD1222 vaccination. The rearrangement links TRBV5-1 to TRBJ1-2; maybe TRBD1 (5 bases). The CDR3 here is CASSLGGGEDGYTF. CDR3 nucleotides: TGCGCCAGCAGCTTGGGCGGGGGTGAGGATGGCTACACCTTC.